This T cell receptor (beta chain) was captured in a study of T cells in Graves' hyperthyroidism and ophthalmopathy. Regarding the study as a whole: Through a model of 13 V-J features, ophthalmopathy was separated from stable hyperthyroidism.

It was RNA transcripts that yielded the amplified TCR beta CDR3 regions. TCR CDR3 regions were first amplified by RT-PCR with HTBI primers. TCRdb processed the multiplex PCR reads anew with MiXCR; each CDR3 protein has one entry. The repertoire holds roughly 650,000 distinct CDR3 sequences, with about a sixth as singletons. Notes on this clonotype: Its antigen is undetermined.

Subjects with ophthalmopathy showed a Clinical Activity Score no lower than 3, a NOSPECS grade no lower than 4, and a duration shorter than 3 months. Uncontrolled infection, other autoimmune disease, pregnancy and lactation each barred patients from inclusion. For the diagnoses, clinical symptoms, serum thyroxine and TRAb, thyroid ultrasound and orbital computed tomography were used. The sequenced sample consisted of blood. This clonotype was sampled from a woman in her 40s with Graves' ophthalmopathy.

The chain's CDR3 is CASGRGGSGANVLTF. The DNA of the CDR3 is TGCGCCAGCGGGCGGGGGGGATCTGGGGCCAACGTCCTGACTTTC. The J gene is TRBJ2-6, the V gene TRBV5-1; 9 bases align to TRBD2. J lost 1 base, V lost 7 bases, and 3 bases had no gene match. CDR3 size: 15 residues. Germline V gene lookup returns CDR1 SGHRS and CDR2 YFSETQ. Using reference TRBV5-1 and TRBJ2-6 for the parts outside the CDR3, the full variable domain is KAGVTQTPRYLIKTRGQQVTLSCSPISGHRSVSWYQQTPGQGLQFLFEYFSETQRNKGNFPGRFSGRQFSNSRSEMNVSTLELGDSALYLCASGRGGSGANVLTFGAGSRLTVL.